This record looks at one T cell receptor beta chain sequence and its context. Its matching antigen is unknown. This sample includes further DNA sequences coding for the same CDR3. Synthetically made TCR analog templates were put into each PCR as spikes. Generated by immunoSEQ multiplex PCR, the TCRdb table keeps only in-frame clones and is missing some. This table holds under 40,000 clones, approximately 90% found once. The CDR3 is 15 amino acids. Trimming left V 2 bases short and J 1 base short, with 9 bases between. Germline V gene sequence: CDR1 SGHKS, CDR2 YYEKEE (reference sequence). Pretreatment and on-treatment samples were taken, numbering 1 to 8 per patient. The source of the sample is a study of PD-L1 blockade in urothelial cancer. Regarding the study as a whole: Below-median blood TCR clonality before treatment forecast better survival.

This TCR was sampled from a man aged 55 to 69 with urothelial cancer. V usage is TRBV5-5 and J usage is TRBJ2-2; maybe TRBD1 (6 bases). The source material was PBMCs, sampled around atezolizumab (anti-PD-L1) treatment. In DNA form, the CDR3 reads TGTGCCAGCAGCTTAGACAGGTTGAACACCGGGGAGCTGTTTTTT. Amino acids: CASSLDRLNTGELFF.